This TCR beta chain was captured by sequencing in a study of cytomegalovirus exposure and HLA in healthy donors. At the level of the study: A preliminary data release comprised approximately 85 million unique TCRs obtained from HLA-typed donors.

Overall study findings and caveats: In a later analysis, an Asian-associated ancestry cluster reportedly showed fewer N-insertions than the approximately 700-donor mean.

J gave up 6 bases and V 5 bases, and 13 bases lay outside the gene matches. CDR1 SGHTA and CDR2 FQGNSA come from the germline V gene. The CDR3 sequence is 16 residues long. This clone has a handful of counts. Its target is not known. This PCR relied on a set of 60 Vbeta primers and 13 Jbeta primers. Clones were sequenced by immunoSEQ multiplex PCR, and TCRdb holds only the in-frame ones, with some missing. This sample has fewer than 250,000 clones, with 75% to 85% found just once. The chain joins TRBV7-2 to TRBJ1-5, with 7 bases that match TRBD1. The source of this sequence is a woman aged 45-59 years in good health and CMV-seronegative. The sequenced sample was PBMCs. The DNA for the CDR3 is TGTGCCAGCAGCCTTCATCCGGGACAGTACACTCAGCCCCAGCATTTT. Its protein product is CASSLHPGQYTQPQHF.